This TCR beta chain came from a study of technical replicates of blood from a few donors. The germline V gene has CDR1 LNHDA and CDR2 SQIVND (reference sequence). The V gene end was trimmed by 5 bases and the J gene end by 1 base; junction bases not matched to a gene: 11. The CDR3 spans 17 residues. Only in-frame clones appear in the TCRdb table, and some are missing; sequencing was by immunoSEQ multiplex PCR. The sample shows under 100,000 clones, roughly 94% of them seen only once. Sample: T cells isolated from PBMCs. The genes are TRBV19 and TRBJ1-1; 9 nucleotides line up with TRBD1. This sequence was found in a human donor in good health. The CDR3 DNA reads TGTGCCAGTAGTCTCCAAACAGGGGGCCGATGGAACACTGAAGCTTTCTTT. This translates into CASSLQTGGRWNTEAFF.